This T cell receptor (beta chain) derives from a study of OX40 agonist ivuxolimab in advanced cancers. Turning to the overall study: Ivuxolimab was an agonistic, fully human IgG2 monoclonal antibody directed against OX40 (CD134), a costimulatory receptor. Peripheral TCRbeta sequencing aimed to test whether ivuxolimab altered TCR sequence diversity and caused clonal T-cell expansion. Patients were allowed to have had prior anti-PD-1, anti-PD-L1 or anti-CTLA-4 therapy, and around 37% of the dose-escalation patients had previously received checkpoint inhibitors. Of the roughly 51 dose-escalation patients, hepatocellular carcinoma was present in about 20, melanoma in approximately 15, renal cell carcinoma in 9 and head and neck cancer in 9. Three dose-escalation patients achieved partial responses, one with hepatocellular carcinoma and two with cutaneous melanoma. The dose-escalation cohort was 82.7% male with a mean age of approximately 60 years, ranging from roughly 20 to 80. The paper describes the monotherapy dose-escalation part (N ≈ 49 patients) of the phase I trial of ivuxolimab. Intravenous ivuxolimab was administered to patients every 2 weeks at six dose levels: 0.01, 0.1, 0.3, 1.5, 3 and 10 mg/kg.

With regard to this clone: Its binding antigen is unknown. It has no much larger one-base neighbor in the sample; base qualities were not kept.

Results and caveats for the whole study, not just this receptor: In the 0.1-3.0 mg/kg groups, partial responders had among the lowest normalized peripheral clonal expansion, particularly in CD8+ T cells. Which antigens the clonally expanded peripheral T cells were specific for was not determined. At doses of 0.1 to 3.0 mg/kg, clonal expansion of both CD4+ and CD8+ blood T cells was observed from baseline to week 6. After ivuxolimab, more expanded clones were found on average in CD8+ T cells than in CD4+ T cells. Low levels of normalized T-cell clonal expansion were also shown by some nonresponding patients.

The CDR3 numbers 15 residues from cysteine through phenylalanine. The kept DNA is CDR3 alone, 45 bases in frame from the first base. CDR1 MNHNY and CDR2 SVGAGI are derived from the germline V gene (reference sequence). V drops 4 bases and J drops 2 bases, leaving 14 bases in between. The trial excluded patients who had a history of autoimmune disease or who were on systemic immunosuppression. In every dose cohort, peripheral blood was drawn for TCR sequencing at baseline, cycle 4 day 1, and cycle 7 day 1. Samples came from an open-label, multicenter, first-in-human phase I dose-escalation trial of ivuxolimab. Adults with locally advanced or metastatic melanoma, renal cell, hepatocellular, or head and neck squamous cell carcinoma were enrolled in the trial. Before TCR sequencing, CD4+ T cells and CD8+ T cells from peripheral blood were sorted into separate populations. To sequence the TCRbeta CDR3 region, genomic DNA was isolated from the sorted cells. The immunoSEQ Assay was used to sequence the TCRbeta CDR3 regions. TCRdb holds this immuneACCESS table with in-frame rearrangements only. Some clones are missing; in checked studies, unresolved V genes explain under half, and the rest has no known cause. In all, the sample holds tens of thousands of clones, and about 91% of those were seen once. 2.3% of the sample is held by the ten biggest clonotypes.

The sequencing used CD4+ or CD8+ T cells sorted from blood, collected in a trial of the OX40 agonist ivuxolimab. This chain joins TRBV6-6 to TRBJ1-1; possibly the D gene is TRBD1, per 5 matching bases. This sequence originates from an adult with an advanced solid tumor such as melanoma, head and neck, liver or kidney cancer. The sequenced DNA is TGTGCCAGCAGTTTCCTGGGGGGGGGTAACACTGAAGCTTTCTTT. This translates into CASSFLGGGNTEAFF.